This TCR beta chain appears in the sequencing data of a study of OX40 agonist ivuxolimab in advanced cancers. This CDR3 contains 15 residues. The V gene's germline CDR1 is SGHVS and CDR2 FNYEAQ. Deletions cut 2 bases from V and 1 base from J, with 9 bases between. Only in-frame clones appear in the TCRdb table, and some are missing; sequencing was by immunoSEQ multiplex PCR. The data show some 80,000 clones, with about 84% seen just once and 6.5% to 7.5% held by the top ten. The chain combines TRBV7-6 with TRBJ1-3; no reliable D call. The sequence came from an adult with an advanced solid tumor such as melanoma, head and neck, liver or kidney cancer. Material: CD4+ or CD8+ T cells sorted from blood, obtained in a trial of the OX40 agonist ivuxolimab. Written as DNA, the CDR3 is TGTGCCAGCAGCTTAACAGAAGGATCTGGAAACACCATATATTTT. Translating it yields CASSLTEGSGNTIYF.